This T cell receptor (beta chain) was observed in a study of identifying expanded T cells in peripheral blood. Generated by immunoSEQ multiplex PCR, the TCRdb table keeps only in-frame clones and is missing some. The repertoire holds approximately 130,000 clones, with about 88% as singletons. The CDR3 covers 15 residues. Germline V gene data show CDR1 as LNHDA and CDR2 as SQIVND (reference sequence). V lost 7 bases and J lost 4; bases outside the gene matches: 13. This sequence joins TRBV19 and TRBJ2-7; 7 bases are a match to TRBD1. The source of this sequence is a person aged 18 to 75 in good health. The sample taken for sequencing was blood. The chain's CDR3 is CASKSQGTPSYEQYF. DNA for the CDR3: TGTGCCAGTAAATCACAGGGGACACCTTCTTACGAGCAGTACTTC.